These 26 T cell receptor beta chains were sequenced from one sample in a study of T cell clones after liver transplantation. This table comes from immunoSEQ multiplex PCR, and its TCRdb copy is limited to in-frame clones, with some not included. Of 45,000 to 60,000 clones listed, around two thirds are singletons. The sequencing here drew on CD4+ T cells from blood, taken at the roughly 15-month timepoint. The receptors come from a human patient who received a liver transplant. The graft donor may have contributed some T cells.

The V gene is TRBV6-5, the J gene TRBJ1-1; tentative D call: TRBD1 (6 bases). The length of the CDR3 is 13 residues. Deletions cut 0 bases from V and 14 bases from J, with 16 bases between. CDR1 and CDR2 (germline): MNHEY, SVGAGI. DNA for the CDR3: TGTGCCAGCAGTTACTCCTTACAGGGTTTTGAGTTCTTT. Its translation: CASSYSLQGFEFF.

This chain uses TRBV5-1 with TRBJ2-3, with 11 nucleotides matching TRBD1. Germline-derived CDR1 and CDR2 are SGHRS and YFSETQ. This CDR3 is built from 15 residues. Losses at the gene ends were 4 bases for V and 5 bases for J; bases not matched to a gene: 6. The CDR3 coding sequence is TGCGCCAGCAGCCCTCGGACAGGGGGCGGAGATACGCAGTATTTT. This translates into CASSPRTGGGDTQYF.

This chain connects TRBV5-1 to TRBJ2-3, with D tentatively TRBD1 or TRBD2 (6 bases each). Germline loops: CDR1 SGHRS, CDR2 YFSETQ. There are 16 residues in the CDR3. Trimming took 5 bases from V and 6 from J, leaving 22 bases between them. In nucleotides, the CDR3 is TGCGCCAGCAGTAATGGATATGGGGGGCCGGATGATACGCAGTATTTT. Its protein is CASSNGYGGPDDTQYF.

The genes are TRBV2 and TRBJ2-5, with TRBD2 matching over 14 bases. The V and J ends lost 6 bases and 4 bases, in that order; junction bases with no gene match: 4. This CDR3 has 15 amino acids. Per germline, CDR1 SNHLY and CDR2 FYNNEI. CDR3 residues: CASRGLAGVAETQYF. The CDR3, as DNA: TGTGCCAGCAGGGGACTAGCGGGAGTGGCAGAGACCCAGTACTTC.

CDR3 sequence: CASSALSTDTQYF. The CDR3 coding sequence is TGCGCCAGCAGCGCCTTGTCCACAGATACGCAGTATTTT. The gene calls are TRBV5-1 and TRBJ2-3; D ambiguous. The V gene lost 4 bases and the J gene lost 2 bases, with 8 bases spanning the gap. The CDR3 length is 13 residues. Germline assignment: CDR1 SGHRS and CDR2 YFSETQ.

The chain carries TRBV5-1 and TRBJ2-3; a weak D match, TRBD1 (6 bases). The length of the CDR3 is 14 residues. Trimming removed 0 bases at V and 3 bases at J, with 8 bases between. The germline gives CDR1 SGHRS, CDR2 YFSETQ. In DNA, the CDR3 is TGCGCCAGCAGCTTGGCAGGGGCAACAGATACGCAGTATTTT. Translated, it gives CASSLAGATDTQYF.

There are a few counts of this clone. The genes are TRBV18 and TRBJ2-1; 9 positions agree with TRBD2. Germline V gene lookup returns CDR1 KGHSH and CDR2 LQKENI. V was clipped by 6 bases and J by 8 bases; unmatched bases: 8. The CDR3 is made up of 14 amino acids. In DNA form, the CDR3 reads TGTGCCAGCTCTCTAGCGGGGTTGGGAGATGAGCAGTTCTTC. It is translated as CASSLAGLGDEQFF.

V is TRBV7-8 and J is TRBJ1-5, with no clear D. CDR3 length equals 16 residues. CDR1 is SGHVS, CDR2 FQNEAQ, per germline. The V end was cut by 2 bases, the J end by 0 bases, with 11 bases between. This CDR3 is CASSLRLGNSNQPQHF. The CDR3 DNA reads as TGTGCCAGCAGCTTACGGCTGGGGAATAGCAATCAGCCCCAGCATTTT.

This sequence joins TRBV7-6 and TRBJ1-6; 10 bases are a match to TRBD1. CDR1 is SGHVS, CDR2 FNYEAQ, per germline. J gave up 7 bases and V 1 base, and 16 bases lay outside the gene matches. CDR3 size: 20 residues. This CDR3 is CASSLEPPRNSDRGNSPLHF. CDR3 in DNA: TGTGCCAGCAGCTTAGAGCCGCCCCGGAACTCGGACAGGGGGAATTCACCCCTCCACTTT.

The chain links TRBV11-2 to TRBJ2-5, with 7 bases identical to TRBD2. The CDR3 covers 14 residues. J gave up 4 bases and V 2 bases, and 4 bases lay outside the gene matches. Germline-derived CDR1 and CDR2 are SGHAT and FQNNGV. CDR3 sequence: CASSLSTGGETQYF. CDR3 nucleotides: TGTGCCAGCAGCTTATCAACGGGGGGAGAGACCCAGTACTTC.

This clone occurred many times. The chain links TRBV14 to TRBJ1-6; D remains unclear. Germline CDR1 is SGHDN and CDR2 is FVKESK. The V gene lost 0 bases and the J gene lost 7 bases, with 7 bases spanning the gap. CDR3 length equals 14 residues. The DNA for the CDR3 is TGTGCCAGCAGCCAAGAAATAGCAAATTCACCCCTCCACTTT. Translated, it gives CASSQEIANSPLHF.

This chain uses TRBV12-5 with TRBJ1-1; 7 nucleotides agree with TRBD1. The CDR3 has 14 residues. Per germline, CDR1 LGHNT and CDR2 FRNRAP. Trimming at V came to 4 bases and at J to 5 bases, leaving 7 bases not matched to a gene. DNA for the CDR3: TGTGCTAGTGGTTCGAACCCAGGGGGAACTGAAGCTTTCTTT. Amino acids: CASGSNPGGTEAFF.

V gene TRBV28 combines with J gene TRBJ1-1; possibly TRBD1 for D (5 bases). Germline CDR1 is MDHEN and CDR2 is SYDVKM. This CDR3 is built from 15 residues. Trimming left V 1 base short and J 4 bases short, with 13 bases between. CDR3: CASSLYGATSTEAFF. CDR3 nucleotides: TGTGCCAGCAGTTTATACGGGGCGACTAGCACTGAAGCTTTCTTT.

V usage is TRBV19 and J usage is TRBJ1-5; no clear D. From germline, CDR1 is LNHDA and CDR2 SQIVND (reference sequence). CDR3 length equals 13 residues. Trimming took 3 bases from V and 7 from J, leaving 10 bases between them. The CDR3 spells CASSIAPLQPQHF. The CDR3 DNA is TGTGCCAGTAGTATTGCCCCCCTCCAGCCCCAGCATTTT.

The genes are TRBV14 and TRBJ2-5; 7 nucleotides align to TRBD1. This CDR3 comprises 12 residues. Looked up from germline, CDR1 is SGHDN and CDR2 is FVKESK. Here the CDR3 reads CSSGGLGETQYF. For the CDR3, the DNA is TGTTCTTCAGGGGGTCTTGGAGAGACCCAGTACTTC.

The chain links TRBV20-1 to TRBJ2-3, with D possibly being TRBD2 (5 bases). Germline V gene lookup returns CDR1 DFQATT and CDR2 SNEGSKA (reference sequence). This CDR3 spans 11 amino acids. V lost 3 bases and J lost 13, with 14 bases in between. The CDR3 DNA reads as TGCAGTGCTAGGCGCCTAGCCCTAGAGTATTTT. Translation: CSARRLALEYF.

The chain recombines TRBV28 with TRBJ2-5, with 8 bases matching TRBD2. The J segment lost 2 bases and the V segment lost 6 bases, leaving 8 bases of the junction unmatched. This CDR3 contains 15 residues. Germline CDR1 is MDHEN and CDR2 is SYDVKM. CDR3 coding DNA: TGTGCCAGCAGCCCAAGCGGGGGTGGGCAAGAGACCCAGTACTTC. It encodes CASSPSGGGQETQYF.

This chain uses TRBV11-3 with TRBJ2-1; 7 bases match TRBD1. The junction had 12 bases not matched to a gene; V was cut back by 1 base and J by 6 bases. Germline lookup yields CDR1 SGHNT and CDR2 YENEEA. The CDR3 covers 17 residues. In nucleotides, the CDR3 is TGTGCCAGCAGCTTAGCCCCCGACAGGGTACTTGGCAATGAGCAGTTCTTC. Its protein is CASSLAPDRVLGNEQFF.

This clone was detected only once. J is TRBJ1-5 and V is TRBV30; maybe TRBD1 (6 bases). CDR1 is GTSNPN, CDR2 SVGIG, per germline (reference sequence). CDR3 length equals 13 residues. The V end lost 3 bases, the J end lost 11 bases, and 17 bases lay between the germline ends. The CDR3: CAWSKGGAGAQHF. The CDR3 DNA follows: TGTGCCTGGAGCAAGGGGGGAGCCGGGGCCCAGCATTTT.

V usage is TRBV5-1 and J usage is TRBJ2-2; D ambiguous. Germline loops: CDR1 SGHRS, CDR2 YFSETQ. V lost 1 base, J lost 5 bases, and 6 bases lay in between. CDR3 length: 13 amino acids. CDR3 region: CASSLSETGELFF. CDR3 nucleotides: TGCGCCAGCAGCTTGTCAGAAACCGGGGAGCTGTTTTTT.

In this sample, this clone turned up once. As DNA, the CDR3 is TGCGCCAGCAGCTTGAGGGACAGTCCTCGGGGGGGTGGCTACACCTTC. It codes for CASSLRDSPRGGGYTF. The chain links TRBV5-1 to TRBJ1-2, with TRBD1 matching 7 bases. The J segment lost 7 bases and the V segment lost 1 base, leaving 13 bases of the junction unmatched. Germline loops: CDR1 SGHRS, CDR2 YFSETQ. The CDR3 contains 16 residues.

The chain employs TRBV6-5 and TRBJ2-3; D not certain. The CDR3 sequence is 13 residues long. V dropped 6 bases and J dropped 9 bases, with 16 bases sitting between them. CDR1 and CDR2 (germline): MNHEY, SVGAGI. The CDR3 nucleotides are TGTGCCAGCAGCCTAGACGGTACAGCCACGCAGTATTTT. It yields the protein CASSLDGTATQYF.

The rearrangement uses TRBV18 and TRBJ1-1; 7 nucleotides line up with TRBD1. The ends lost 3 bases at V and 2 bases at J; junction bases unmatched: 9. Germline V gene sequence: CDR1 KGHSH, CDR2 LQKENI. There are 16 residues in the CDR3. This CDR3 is CASSPNRDSRNTEAFF. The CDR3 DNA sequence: TGTGCCAGCTCACCGAACCGGGACAGCAGAAACACTGAAGCTTTCTTT.

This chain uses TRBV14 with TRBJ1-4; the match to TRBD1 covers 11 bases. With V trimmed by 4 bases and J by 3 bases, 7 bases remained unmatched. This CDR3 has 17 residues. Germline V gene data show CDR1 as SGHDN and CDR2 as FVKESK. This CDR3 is CASSRGTGGTSNEKLFF. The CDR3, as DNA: TGTGCCAGCAGCCGTGGGACAGGGGGGACCTCTAATGAAAAACTGTTTTTT.

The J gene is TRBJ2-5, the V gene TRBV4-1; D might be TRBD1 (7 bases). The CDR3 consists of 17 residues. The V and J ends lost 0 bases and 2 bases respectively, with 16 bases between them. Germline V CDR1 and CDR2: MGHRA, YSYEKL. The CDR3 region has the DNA TGCGCCAGCAGCCAAGATCCTCCCAGGGGGGCTCAAGAGACCCAGTACTTC. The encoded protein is CASSQDPPRGAQETQYF.

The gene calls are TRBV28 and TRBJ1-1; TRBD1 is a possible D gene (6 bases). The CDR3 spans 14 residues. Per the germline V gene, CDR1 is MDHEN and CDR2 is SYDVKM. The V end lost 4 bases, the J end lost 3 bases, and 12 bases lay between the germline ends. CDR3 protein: CASSSTGLYTEAFF. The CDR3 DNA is TGTGCCAGCAGTTCGACAGGTTTGTACACTGAAGCTTTCTTT.